A selection of T cell receptor beta chains follows, all from one sample in a study of cytomegalovirus exposure and HLA in healthy donors. Measured with immunoSEQ multiplex PCR; TCRdb has only the in-frame clones, and not every one. Here the sample spans 170,000 or so clones, roughly 73% being singletons. Material for sequencing was PBMCs. The origin of the receptors is a woman aged 25 to 39 in good health and CMV-seronegative. CDR3s include the opening cysteine and the closing phenylalanine or tryptophan. Each record gives: J gene, clone size, D gene, V gene, CDR3 protein, CDR3 DNA. D genes are given only for firm matches. Not every row has a clone size; where given, it reads once, few, many or a size class.

J: TRBJ1-1
size: -
D: -
V: TRBV9
CDR3: CASSQGNTEAFF
DNA: TGTGCCAGCTCCCAGGGGAACACTGAAGCTTTCTTT

J: TRBJ2-7
size: -
D: TRBD1
V: TRBV7-9
CDR3: CASNKDRGGEQYF
DNA: TGTGCCAGCAATAAAGACAGGGGGGGCGAGCAGTACTTC

J: TRBJ2-7
size: -
D: -
V: TRBV5-6
CDR3: CASSLVRRGPQYEQYF
DNA: TGTGCCAGCAGCTTGGTTCGGCGGGGGCCGCAGTACGAGCAGTACTTC

J: TRBJ1-3
size: -
D: -
V: TRBV7-8
CDR3: CASSLYGGQGNTIYF
DNA: TGTGCCAGCAGCTTATACGGGGGGCAAGGAAACACCATATATTTT

J: TRBJ1-5
size: -
D: -
V: TRBV6-1
CDR3: CASSEVQTLNQPQHF
DNA: TGTGCCAGCAGTGAGGTACAGACCCTCAATCAGCCCCAGCATTTT

J: TRBJ2-1
size: once
D: -
V: TRBV29-1
CDR3: CSVATSYEQFF
DNA: TGCAGCGTTGCTACGTCCTATGAGCAGTTCTTC

J: TRBJ1-2
size: -
D: -
V: TRBV7-8
CDR3: CASTLRVPLEYGYTF
DNA: TGTGCCAGCACCCTCCGAGTTCCGCTCGAGTATGGCTACACCTTC

J: TRBJ1-1
size: once
D: TRBD1
V: TRBV29-1
CDR3: CSVPPPDRVENTEAFF
DNA: TGCAGCGTCCCCCCCCCGGACAGGGTCGAGAACACTGAAGCTTTCTTT

J: TRBJ1-1
size: -
D: -
V: TRBV7-2
CDR3: CASSPQLAEAFF
DNA: TGTGCCAGCAGCCCCCAGTTGGCTGAAGCTTTCTTT

J: TRBJ2-5
size: -
D: TRBD2
V: TRBV11-2
CDR3: CASSLDHPGTSGGLETQYF
DNA: TGTGCCAGCAGCTTAGATCATCCCGGGACTAGCGGGGGTCTGGAGACCCAGTACTTC

J: TRBJ1-5
size: once
D: -
V: TRBV27
CDR3: CASSPQGSVTHQPQHF
DNA: TGTGCCAGCAGTCCCCAGGGATCGGTCACTCACCAGCCCCAGCATTTT

J: TRBJ2-5
size: -
D: -
V: TRBV5-1
CDR3: CASSYAGQETQYF
DNA: TGCGCCAGCAGCTATGCGGGGCAAGAGACCCAGTACTTC

J: TRBJ2-7
size: -
D: TRBD1
V: TRBV6-7
CDR3: CASSCVGQRSSYEQYF
DNA: TGTGCCAGCAGTTGCGTGGGACAGAGGAGCTCCTACGAGCAGTACTTC

J: TRBJ1-3
size: -
D: -
V: TRBV29-1
CDR3: CSVSPDSRSGNTIYF
DNA: TGCAGCGTTTCGCCGGACAGCCGCTCTGGAAACACCATATATTTT

J: TRBJ1-2
size: -
D: TRBD1
V: TRBV5-8
CDR3: CASSLTGGRIGYTF
DNA: TGTGCCAGCAGCCTTACAGGGGGCCGGATTGGCTACACCTTC

J: TRBJ2-7
size: -
D: TRBD1
V: TRBV5-8
CDR3: CASSFSRTSGTGGWDEQYF
DNA: TGTGCCAGCAGCTTTTCAAGGACCTCCGGGACAGGGGGCTGGGACGAGCAGTACTTC

J: TRBJ2-3
size: few
D: -
V: TRBV18
CDR3: CASSPLGDTQYF
DNA: TGTGCCAGCTCACCTCTCGGGGATACGCAGTATTTT